The source of this T cell receptor (beta chain) is a study of early T cells in non-severe SARS-CoV-2 infection. One entry per CDR3 protein, called by TCRdb with MiXCR from the 5' RACE reads. The sample lists 25,000 to 35,000 distinct CDR3 sequences; about 3.8% were seen once. V shed 0 bases and J shed 1 base, with 9 bases lying between them. CDR1 is SGHAT and CDR2 is FQNNGV in the germline V gene. The CDR3 contains 15 residues. This clonotype came up many times. The sample consisted of whole blood. This sequence joins TRBV11-2 and TRBJ2-5; D is unclear. The receptor was derived from an adult who was a healthcare worker with PCR-confirmed SARS-CoV-2 infection or an uninfected control (not recorded which). The CDR3 spells CASSLDRSLQETQYF. The CDR3 DNA sequence: TGTGCCAGCAGCTTAGACAGGTCCCTCCAAGAGACCCAGTACTTC. Filled out from reference TRBV11-2 and TRBJ2-5, the complete variable domain reads EAGVAQSPRYKIIEKRQSVAFWCNPISGHATLYWYQQILGQGPKLLIQFQNNGVVDDSQLPKDRFSAERLKGVDSTLKIQPAKLEDSAVYLCASSLDRSLQETQYFGPGTRLLVL.